The text below deals with one TCR beta chain. These data come from a study of Ad26.COV2.S vaccination and SARS-CoV-2 variants. Looking at the study overall: By the intramuscular route, Ad26.COV2.S was given once, or twice 56 days apart.

Clones were read by immunoSEQ multiplex PCR, and TCRdb kept only the in-frame ones, dropping some. This sample carries roughly 380,000 clones, about 88% of them seen once, and the ten largest clones take less than 4%. The CDR3 has 17 residues. Germline loops: CDR1 SGHRS, CDR2 YFSETQ. V trimming: 3 bases; J trimming: 4 bases; junction bases outside the gene matches: 7. Treatment: roughly 20 received Ad26.COV2.S at low or high dose, single or two shots; several received placebo; per-sample allocation not given. At day 63 after the first vaccine or placebo injection, samples were drawn. This TCR was sampled from a person aged 18-60 years who received the Ad26.COV2.S COVID-19 vaccine or a placebo. This chain links TRBV5-1 with TRBJ2-2; 12 bases align to TRBD2. Material: peripheral blood, obtained in a trial of Ad26.COV2.S vaccine versus placebo. The CDR3 DNA is TGCGCCAGCAGCTACCTCCTAGCGGGGGGGCCCACCGGGGAGCTGTTTTTT. Its translation: CASSYLLAGGPTGELFF.